Each of the 11 T cell receptor beta chains below was sequenced from the same sample in a study of blood T cell repertoires in COVID-19. Assay: immunoSEQ multiplex PCR; the TCRdb copy retains only in-frame clones and omits some. This sample carries fewer than 400,000 clones, over 75% of them seen once, and the ten largest clones take over 4.5%. The sequenced sample consisted of PBMCs or T cells enriched from blood (not recorded which). The origin of the receptors is a man aged 30-40 years who had recovered from COVID-19.

The chain links TRBV5-4 to TRBJ1-1, with a possible D match to TRBD1 (6 bases). V was trimmed by 4 bases and J by 2 bases, leaving 15 bases between them. The CDR3 loop spans 15 amino acids. From germline, CDR1 is SGHNT and CDR2 YYREEE (reference sequence). The CDR3 loop is CASSPRGGANTEAFF. The CDR3 region has the DNA TGTGCCAGCAGCCCCCGTGGGGGGGCTAACACTGAAGCTTTCTTT.

This clone appeared a single time. J is TRBJ1-6 and V is TRBV27; D is possibly TRBD1 (5 bases). The ends were cut back, 7 bases at V and 6 bases at J, with 13 bases in the middle. The CDR3 is made up of 14 amino acids. Germline assignment: CDR1 MNHEY and CDR2 SMNVEV (reference sequence). CDR3 nucleotide sequence: TGTGCCAGCACCTCCTGGGGCGGTAATTCACCCCTCCACTTT. It codes for CASTSWGGNSPLHF.

The chain is built from TRBV6-2 or TRBV6-3 and TRBJ2-3, with a possible D match to TRBD1 (6 bases). Germline V gene lookup returns CDR1 MNHEY and CDR2 SVGEGT. Trimming took 4 bases from V and 1 from J, leaving 9 bases between them. The CDR3 covers 14 residues. CDR3 sequence reads: CASSWDTGTDTQYF. The CDR3 nucleotides are TGTGCCAGCAGTTGGGACACTGGCACAGATACGCAGTATTTT.

The rearrangement uses TRBV5-1 and TRBJ1-4, with D uncertain. Germline V gene lookup returns CDR1 SGHRS and CDR2 YFSETQ. The CDR3 contains 15 residues. V lost 1 base to trimming and J lost 0 bases, with 7 bases between them. CDR3 bases: TGCGCCAGCAGCTTGCAAGCAACAACTAATGAAAAACTGTTTTTT. This sequence encodes CASSLQATTNEKLFF.

V usage is TRBV28 and J usage is TRBJ2-7; D might be TRBD2 (7 bases). CDR1 and CDR2 from the germline V gene are MDHEN and SYDVKM. The CDR3 length is 14 residues. The germline V and J ends were trimmed by 2 bases and 3 bases, with 11 bases remaining between them. The CDR3: CASSLRGAGYEQYF. In nucleotides, the CDR3 is TGTGCCAGCAGTTTACGGGGGGCTGGCTACGAGCAGTACTTC.

V gene TRBV11-2 combines with J gene TRBJ2-2; 8 bases are a match to TRBD1. The V segment lost 6 bases and the J segment 4 bases; nucleotides outside the gene matches: 7. The CDR3 is 15 residues long. Germline V lookup: CDR1 SGHAT, CDR2 FQNNGV. CDR3 DNA sequence: TGTGCCAGCAGTCCCAGGGGGCGAAGCACCGGGGAGCTGTTTTTT. Its translation: CASSPRGRSTGELFF.

The chain uses TRBV5-5 and TRBJ2-7, with D perhaps matching TRBD1 (6 bases). The CDR3 totals 16 residues. Germline CDR1 reads SGHKS; CDR2 reads YYEKEE (reference sequence). Trimming removed 0 bases from V and 0 bases from J, with 13 bases in between. CDR3 in amino acids: CASSLGPQGFSYEQYF. The DNA for the CDR3 is TGTGCCAGCAGCTTGGGCCCTCAGGGGTTCTCCTACGAGCAGTACTTC. The full variable domain, its missing parts supplied by reference TRBV5-5 and TRBJ2-7, is DAGVTQSPTHLIKTRGQQVTLRCSPISGHKSVSWYQQVLGQGPQFIFQYYEKEERGRGNFPDRFSARQFPNYSSELNVNALLLGDSALYLCASSLGPQGFSYEQYFGPGTRLTVT.

This chain joins TRBV2 and TRBJ2-1; D gene ambiguous. The germline CDR1 and CDR2 sequences are SNHLY and FYNNEI. The V and J ends lost 7 bases and 5 bases respectively, with 6 bases between them. The CDR3 spans 11 residues. The CDR3 loop is CASKLDNEQFF. CDR3 nucleotide sequence: TGTGCCAGCAAGCTAGACAATGAGCAGTTCTTC.

V and J are TRBV20-1 and TRBJ2-2; TRBD1 is a possible D gene (5 bases). This CDR3 has 15 amino acids. Germline V lookup: CDR1 DFQATT, CDR2 SNEGSKA (reference sequence). The V and J ends lost 3 bases and 7 bases respectively, with 18 bases between them. The CDR3 protein is CSASWSGRGDGELFF. The CDR3 DNA reads TGCAGTGCTAGTTGGAGTGGAAGGGGTGACGGGGAGCTGTTTTTT.

The CDR3 loop reads CASTGRPTDTQYF. DNA for the CDR3: TGTGCCAGCACAGGCAGACCCACAGATACGCAGTATTTT. The V call is TRBV28, the J call TRBJ2-3, with D unresolved. Trimming pared 7 bases from V and 2 bases from J, leaving 10 bases between. Looked up from germline, CDR1 is MDHEN and CDR2 is SYDVKM. This CDR3 has 13 residues.

To note about this clone: The same CDR3 is also encoded by other DNA sequences in this sample. This chain uses TRBV28 with TRBJ1-2, with D tentatively TRBD1 (6 bases). The CDR3 spans 12 residues. Deletions cut 3 bases from V and 5 bases from J, with 7 bases between. Germline CDR1 is MDHEN and CDR2 is SYDVKM. The CDR3 DNA is TGTGCCAGCAGTTTGAGGGGGTATGGCTACACCTTC. This sequence encodes CASSLRGYGYTF.